The 6 T cell receptor beta chains given below trace back to one sample, sequenced in a study of beta chain features in type 1 diabetes. Study-wide points: TCRB CDR3 length was moderately but significantly reduced in all four CD4+ subsets of Type 1 diabetes patients.

Expressed TCRB transcripts were sequenced, since all the RNA that had been isolated was reverse transcribed. The data were produced by immunoSEQ multiplex PCR, yet TCRdb's version contains in-frame clones alone and is incomplete. The sample contains 250,000 to 350,000 clones, around an eighth of which appear only once. What these receptors recognize is not known. Material: naive CD4+ T cells from blood. The receptors come from a man aged 25 to 45 with type 1 diabetes.

This clone was counted between two and nine times. At one end the junction does not follow the germline gene, possibly because of a read error. The rearrangement links TRBV28 to TRBJ2-1; TRBD2 matches at 11 bases. Germline assignment: CDR1 MDHEN and CDR2 SYDVKM. This CDR3 is 11 amino acids long. CDR3 in amino acids: CASNSGRAEVF. The CDR3 nucleotides read TGTGCCAGCAATAGCGGGAGGGCCGAAGTCTTC.

This clone was seen only once. CDR3: CASSLGNSGRAWDEQFF. The CDR3 DNA sequence: TGCGCCAGCAGCTTGGGGAATAGCGGGAGGGCCTGGGATGAGCAGTTCTTC. The V call is TRBV5-1, the J call TRBJ2-1, with 11 bases identical to TRBD2. The CDR3 consists of 17 residues. Trimming removed 0 bases from V and 8 bases from J; junction bases left unmatched: 10. Germline lookup yields CDR1 SGHRS and CDR2 YFSETQ. Based on the CDR3 plus reference TRBV5-1 and TRBJ2-1, the full variable domain is KAGVTQTPRYLIKTRGQQVTLSCSPISGHRSVSWYQQTPGQGLQFLFEYFSETQRNKGNFPGRFSGRQFSNSRSEMNVSTLELGDSALYLCASSLGNSGRAWDEQFFGPGTRLTVL.

V and J are TRBV5-4 and TRBJ1-1, with TRBD1 identical over 7 bases. This CDR3 region has 14 residues. The trim removed 3 bases at V and 11 bases at J, leaving 13 bases unmatched. Per the germline V gene, CDR1 is SGHNT and CDR2 is YYREEE (reference sequence). The CDR3 DNA sequence: TGTGCCAGCAGCTCCCCACCGACAGGGATAGAGGCTTTCTTT. Translated, it gives CASSSPPTGIEAFF. Complete variable domain (other parts from reference TRBV5-4 and TRBJ1-1): ETGVTQSPTHLIKTRGQQVTLRCSSQSGHNTVSWYQQALGQGPQFIFQYYREEENGRGNFPPRFSGLQFPNYSSELNVNALELDDSALYLCASSSPPTGIEAFFGQGTRLTVV.

V and J are TRBV2 and TRBJ2-7, with D unclear. This CDR3 comprises 10 residues. The germline CDR1 and CDR2 sequences are SNHLY and FYNNEI. V was pared by 3 bases and J by 9 bases, with 6 bases between. CDR3 sequence (DNA): TGTGCCAGCAGTGAGGAGACGCAGTACTTC. Translating gives CASSEETQYF.

This rearrangement joins TRBV6-6 to TRBJ2-1; 12 nucleotides line up with TRBD2. Germline V gene lookup returns CDR1 MNHNY and CDR2 SVGAGI (reference sequence). V was pared by 11 bases and J by 7 bases, with 3 bases of the junction left unmatched. The CDR3 runs to 12 residues. CDR3 protein: CAGGLAGNEQFF. In nucleotides, the CDR3 is TGTGCCGGTGGACTAGCGGGGAATGAGCAGTTCTTC.

This clone has just a few counts. The gene calls are TRBV5-4 and TRBJ1-2, with 10 nucleotides matching TRBD1. V shed 2 bases, J shed 2 bases, and the junction held 3 bases outside the gene matches. Looked up from germline, CDR1 is SGHNT and CDR2 is YYREEE (reference sequence). The CDR3 loop spans 15 amino acids. The CDR3 reads CASSFRTGGNYGYTF. The CDR3 nucleotides are TGTGCCAGCAGCTTTAGGACAGGGGGAAACTATGGCTACACCTTC.